This T cell receptor (beta chain) was observed in a study of PD-1 blockade in classical Hodgkin lymphoma. Time point of the sample: newly diagnosed, previously untreated cHL patient sample. Applied to thawed PBMCs, magnetic negative selection was the method used to isolate CD8+ T cells. Details on this clone: Its antigen is currently unknown.

Findings and caveats of the study: It was reported that newly diagnosed patients had less baseline TCR diversity than healthy donors.

Generated by immunoSEQ multiplex PCR, the TCRdb table keeps only in-frame clones and is missing some. This sample has just over 14,000 clones, with about 89% found just once. CDR3 length: 16 amino acids. V lost 3 bases to trimming and J lost 0 bases, with 11 bases between them. Germline assignment: CDR1 MNHEY and CDR2 SMNVEV (reference sequence). The TCR originated in a human donor with classical Hodgkin lymphoma. Input material: CD8+ T cells from blood. The chain joins TRBV27 to TRBJ1-4; no firm D call. CDR3 residues: CASSFSPDATNEKLFF. The CDR3 nucleotides read TGTGCCAGCAGTTTTTCTCCGGACGCAACTAATGAAAAACTGTTTTTT.